This paragraph reports one T cell receptor (beta chain). The antigen is unknown. CDR1 is DFQATT, CDR2 SNEGSKA, per germline (reference sequence). This CDR3 contains 14 residues. J was trimmed by 5 bases and V by 6 bases; bases with no gene match: 11. This record belongs to a study of T cell repertoires in cytomegalovirus infection. Overall study: Use of recently identified HLA-C-restricted and well-studied HLA-B-restricted CMV epitopes was part of the study. It can be stated that public TCR beta signatures indicated CMV infection as well as a matching HLA type. Study-wide results and limits: CMV-specific TCR beta clonotypes restricted by HLA-C dominated the ex vivo response.

MiXCR, run by TCRdb on the reads, gives a single entry per CDR3 protein. This table holds 75,000 to 95,000 distinct CDR3 sequences, about half found once. The receptor was isolated from a human donor in good health (CMV status not recorded). Some clones in this sample may be carry-over from other donors' samples. Sequenced here: CD8+ T cells from cultured PBMCs, sampled from culture after CMV antigen stimulation. The chain links TRBV20-1 to TRBJ2-3, with TRBD2 matching over 7 bases. CDR3 amino acids: CSAHYGGGVDTQYF. CDR3 nucleotide sequence: TGCAGTGCACACTACGGGGGAGGGGTAGATACGCAGTATTTT.